The 15 T cell receptor beta chains reported below all come from one sample, sequenced in a study of blood T cell repertoires in COVID-19. Sequencing was performed with immunoSEQ multiplex PCR; in TCRdb, only in-frame clones are kept and a portion is missing. Altogether 200,000 to 250,000 clones are present, about four fifths being singletons, with the ten largest covering roughly 2%. Sequencing was carried out using peripheral blood. The receptors were sampled from a man aged 25-45 years who had recovered from COVID-19.

The chain links TRBV12-5 to TRBJ1-2; TRBD1 matches 9 bases. Germline loops: CDR1 LGHNT, CDR2 FRNRAP. Trimming at V came to 6 bases and at J to 7 bases, leaving 9 bases not matched to a gene. The CDR3 has 14 amino acids. The DNA of the CDR3 is TGTGCTAGTGGCACCGGGACAGGGCCGAGTGGCTACACCTTC. Protein product: CASGTGTGPSGYTF.

V gene TRBV28 combines with J gene TRBJ2-1, with D uncertain. The CDR3 has 11 residues. V was cut by 6 bases and J by 8 bases, with 8 bases left in between. From germline, CDR1 is MDHEN and CDR2 SYDVKM. CDR3 sequence (DNA): TGTGCCAGCAGCTTACGGTATGAGCAGTTCTTC. Its protein product is CASSLRYEQFF.

V usage is TRBV7-9 and J usage is TRBJ2-2; D is perhaps TRBD1 (6 bases). V lost 6 bases to trimming and J lost 6 bases, with 11 bases between them. Germline values: CDR1 SEHNR, CDR2 FQNEAQ (reference sequence). This CDR3 region has 13 residues. The CDR3 region is CASSPRGAGELFF. In nucleotides, the CDR3 is TGTGCCAGCAGTCCCAGGGGAGCCGGGGAGCTGTTTTTT.

The chain links TRBV6-5 to TRBJ1-4, with a possible D match to TRBD1 (5 bases). This CDR3 comprises 15 residues. Germline assignment: CDR1 MNHEY and CDR2 SVGAGI. V lost 2 bases to trimming and J lost 7 bases, with 14 bases between them. In nucleotides, the CDR3 is TGTGCCAGCAGTTACGCGGCGGGGGAAAGTGAAAAACTGTTTTTT. As protein: CASSYAAGESEKLFF.

J is TRBJ1-1 and V is TRBV7-6; maybe TRBD1 (5 bases). The V gene's germline CDR1 is SGHVS and CDR2 FNYEAQ. The CDR3 runs to 17 residues. Trimming shortened V by 2 bases and J by 7 bases, and 23 bases separated the two germline ends. The CDR3 reads CASSLIPWGREGGEAFF. DNA for the CDR3: TGTGCCAGCAGCTTAATCCCCTGGGGGAGGGAGGGTGGTGAAGCTTTCTTT.

This clone was picked up a small number of times. This rearrangement joins TRBV6-4 to TRBJ2-3; 16 nucleotides line up with TRBD2. V lost 4 bases, J lost 3 bases, and 1 base stayed unmatched. Germline CDR1 reads MRHNA; CDR2 reads SNTAGT. There are 16 residues in the CDR3. The CDR3 DNA sequence: TGTGCCAGCAGTGCGGGACTAGCGGGGGGGACAGATACGCAGTATTTT. It encodes CASSAGLAGGTDTQYF.

The chain is built from TRBV7-9 and TRBJ2-1; D remains unclear. Germline CDR1 reads SEHNR; CDR2 reads FQNEAQ (reference sequence). CDR3 length: 16 amino acids. V shed 5 bases and J shed 5 bases, with 19 bases lying between them. The CDR3 sequence is CASSPVSTGIDNEQFF. The CDR3 nucleotides are TGTGCCAGCAGCCCTGTGAGTACCGGTATCGACAATGAGCAGTTCTTC.

The chain uses TRBV5-1 and TRBJ2-7, with 7 nucleotides matching TRBD1. V lost 0 bases and J lost 2; bases outside the gene matches: 11. Per germline, CDR1 SGHRS and CDR2 YFSETQ. The CDR3 sequence is 17 residues long. CDR3 residues: CASSLASLKGAAYEQYF. CDR3 bases: TGCGCCAGCAGCTTGGCCAGTTTAAAGGGGGCGGCCTACGAGCAGTACTTC.

The chain combines TRBV18 with TRBJ2-7, with D possibly being TRBD2 (5 bases). CDR3 length: 15 residues. CDR1 KGHSH and CDR2 LQKENI come from the germline V gene. Trimming removed 6 bases at V and 2 bases at J, with 17 bases between. The CDR3, as DNA: TGTGCCAGCTCGGACTCGATGGTGCCGGCCTACGAGCAGTACTTC. Encoded protein: CASSDSMVPAYEQYF. The full variable domain, its missing parts supplied by reference TRBV18 and TRBJ2-7, is NAGVMQNPRHLVRRRGQEARLRCSPMKGHSHVYWYRQLPEEGLKFMVYLQKENIIDESGMPKERFSAEFPKEGPSILRIQQVVRGDSAAYFCASSDSMVPAYEQYFGPGTRLTVT.

J is TRBJ1-1 and V is TRBV29-1, with 7 bases aligning to TRBD1. The CDR3 consists of 14 residues. V lost 5 bases and J lost 3; bases outside the gene matches: 9. CDR1 SQVTM and CDR2 ANQGSEA come from the germline V gene. The CDR3 DNA reads as TGCAGCGTTTACAGGGGATGCGAGGACACTGAAGCTTTCTTT. This encodes CSVYRGCEDTEAFF.

The chain links TRBV27 to TRBJ1-2; D is uncertain. The CDR3 covers 16 residues. The V end lost 0 bases, the J end lost 0 bases, and 11 bases lay between the germline ends. The germline V gene encodes CDR1 MNHEY and CDR2 SMNVEV (reference sequence). In DNA, the CDR3 is TGTGCCAGCAGTTTATCCCGGGAACCGACTAACTATGGCTACACCTTC. It is translated as CASSLSREPTNYGYTF.

CDR3 in DNA: TGTGCCATCAGTGCGACAGTTAACTATGGCTACACCTTC. It translates to CAISATVNYGYTF. The chain recombines TRBV10-3 with TRBJ1-2; perhaps TRBD1 as D (5 bases). Between the trimmed V and J ends, which lost 4 bases and 1 base, there was a span of 7 bases. Germline values: CDR1 ENHRY, CDR2 SYGVKD. The CDR3 length is 13 residues.

The chain recombines TRBV6-2 or TRBV6-3 with TRBJ1-2, with D possibly being TRBD1 (6 bases). Germline V CDR1 and CDR2: MNHEY, SVGEGT. The CDR3 length is 16 residues. V shed 0 bases and J shed 8 bases, with 19 bases lying between them. The CDR3 is CASSYSRMWGTKGYTF. Written as DNA, the CDR3 is TGTGCCAGCAGTTACTCCCGCATGTGGGGGACAAAAGGCTACACCTTC.

This clone was seen a few times. The rearrangement links TRBV2 to TRBJ2-5; D is undetermined. V was shortened by 7 bases and J by 1 base, with 7 bases between the two germline ends. Germline CDR1 SNHLY, CDR2 FYNNEI. The CDR3 spans 12 residues. Here the CDR3 DNA reads TGTGCCAGCACCTACAGCCAAGAGACCCAGTACTTC. This sequence encodes CASTYSQETQYF.

V usage is TRBV2 and J usage is TRBJ1-5, with a weak D call TRBD1 (6 bases). Germline V gene data show CDR1 as SNHLY and CDR2 as FYNNEI. Trimming left V 7 bases short and J 3 bases short, with 10 bases between. The CDR3 runs 13 residues. The CDR3 DNA sequence: TGTGCCAGCAAACGGGACAACAATCAGCCCCAGCATTTT. Protein: CASKRDNNQPQHF.